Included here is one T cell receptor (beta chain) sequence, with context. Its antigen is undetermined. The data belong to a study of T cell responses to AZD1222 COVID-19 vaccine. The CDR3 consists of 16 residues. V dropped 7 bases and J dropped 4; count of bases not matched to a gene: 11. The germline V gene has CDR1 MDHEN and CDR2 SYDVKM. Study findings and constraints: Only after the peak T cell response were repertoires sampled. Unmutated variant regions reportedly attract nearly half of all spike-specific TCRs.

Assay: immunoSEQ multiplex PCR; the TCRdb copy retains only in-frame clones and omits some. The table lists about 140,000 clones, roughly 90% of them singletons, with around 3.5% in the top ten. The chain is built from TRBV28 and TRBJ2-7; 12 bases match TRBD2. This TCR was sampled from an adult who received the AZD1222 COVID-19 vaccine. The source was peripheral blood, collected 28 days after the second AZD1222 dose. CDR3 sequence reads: CASTLTPLAGGYEQYF. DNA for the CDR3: TGTGCCAGCACACTAACCCCCCTAGCGGGAGGGTACGAGCAGTACTTC.